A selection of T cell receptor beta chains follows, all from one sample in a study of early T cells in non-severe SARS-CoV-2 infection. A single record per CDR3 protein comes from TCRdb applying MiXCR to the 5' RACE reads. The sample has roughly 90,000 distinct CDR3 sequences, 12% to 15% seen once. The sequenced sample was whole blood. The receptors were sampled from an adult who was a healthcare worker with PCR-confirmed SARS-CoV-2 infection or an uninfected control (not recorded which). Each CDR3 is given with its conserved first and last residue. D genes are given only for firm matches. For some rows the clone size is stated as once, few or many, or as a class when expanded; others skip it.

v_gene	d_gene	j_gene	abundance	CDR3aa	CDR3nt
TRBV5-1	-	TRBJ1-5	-	CASSPGDDQPQHF	TGCGCCAGCAGTCCCGGAGACGATCAGCCCCAGCATTTT
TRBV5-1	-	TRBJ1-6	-	CASSFLMSSYNSPLHF	TGCGCCAGCAGCTTTTTGATGAGCTCCTATAATTCACCCCTCCACTTT
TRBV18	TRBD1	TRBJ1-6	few	CASSRNDRGRNSPLHF	TGTGCCAGCTCACGGAACGACAGGGGGCGGAATTCACCCCTCCACTTT
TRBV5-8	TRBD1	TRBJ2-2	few	CASSLDRGRTGELFF	TGTGCCAGCAGCTTGGACAGGGGGCGAACCGGGGAGCTGTTTTTT
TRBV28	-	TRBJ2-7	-	CASRHSYEQYF	TGTGCCAGCAGGCACAGCTACGAGCAGTACTTC
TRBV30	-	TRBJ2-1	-	CAWSDLAYNEQFF	TGTGCCTGGAGTGACTTAGCCTACAATGAGCAGTTCTTC
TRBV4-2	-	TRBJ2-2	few	CASSQVEGGELFF	TGTGCCAGCAGCCAAGTCGAGGGCGGGGAGCTGTTTTTT
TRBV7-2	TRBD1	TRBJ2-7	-	CASSPSGTGGRYF	TGTGCCAGCAGCCCCTCCGGGACAGGGGGAAGGTACTTC
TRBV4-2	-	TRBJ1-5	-	CASSQELGASNQPQHF	TGTGCCAGCAGCCAAGAATTGGGAGCCAGCAATCAGCCCCAGCATTTT
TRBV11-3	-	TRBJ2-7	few	CASSLAPAYEQYF	TGTGCCAGCAGCTTAGCTCCGGCCTACGAGCAGTACTTC
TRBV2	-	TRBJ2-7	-	CASRGDGEQYF	TGTGCCAGCAGAGGGGACGGTGAGCAGTACTTC
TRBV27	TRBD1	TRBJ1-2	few	CASSPLTGTLFTF	TGTGCCAGCAGTCCACTGACAGGGACCCTTTTCACCTTC
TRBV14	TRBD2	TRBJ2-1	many	CASSRGRGRYNEQFF	TGTGCCAGCAGCCGAGGGAGGGGTAGATACAATGAGCAGTTCTTC
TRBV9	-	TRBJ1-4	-	CASSVNSGVGEKLFF	TGTGCCAGCAGCGTCAATTCAGGAGTTGGTGAAAAACTGTTTTTT
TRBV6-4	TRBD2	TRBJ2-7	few	CASSESGGSSYEQYF	TGTGCCAGCAGTGAAAGCGGGGGCTCCTCCTACGAGCAGTACTTC
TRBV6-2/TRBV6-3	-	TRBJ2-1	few	CASSDLDRLQFF	TGTGCCAGCAGTGACCTCGACAGGTTGCAGTTCTTC
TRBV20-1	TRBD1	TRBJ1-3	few	CSATDRGTGNTIYF	TGCAGTGCTACGGACAGGGGAACTGGAAACACCATATATTTT
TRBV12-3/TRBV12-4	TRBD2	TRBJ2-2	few	CASSSGLAGGTGELFF	TGTGCCAGCAGTTCCGGACTAGCGGGGGGCACCGGGGAGCTGTTTTTT
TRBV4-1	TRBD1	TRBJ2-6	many	CASSQEAGGFWANVLTF	TGCGCCAGCAGCCAAGAGGCAGGGGGCTTCTGGGCCAACGTCCTGACTTTC
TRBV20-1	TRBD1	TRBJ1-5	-	CSARDPTGGQPQHF	TGCAGTGCTAGAGATCCGACAGGGGGTCAGCCCCAGCATTTT
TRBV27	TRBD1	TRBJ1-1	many	CASSLFRQGAPPEAFF	TGTGCCAGCAGTTTATTCCGACAGGGGGCCCCGCCTGAAGCTTTCTTT
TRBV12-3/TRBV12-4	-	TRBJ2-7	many	CASSKFTGEQYF	TGTGCCAGCAGCAAATTCACAGGGGAGCAGTACTTC
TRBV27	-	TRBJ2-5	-	CATRREETQYF	TGTGCCACCCGCCGAGAAGAGACCCAGTACTTC
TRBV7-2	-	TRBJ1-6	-	CASSLVGPGLGYNSPLHF	TGTGCCAGCAGCTTAGTGGGCCCAGGGTTAGGGTATAATTCACCCCTCCACTTT
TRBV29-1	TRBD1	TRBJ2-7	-	CSAADRGSSYEQYF	TGCAGCGCGGCGGACAGGGGGAGCTCCTACGAGCAGTACTTC
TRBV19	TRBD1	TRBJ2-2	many	CASSFDRADTGELFF	TGTGCCAGTAGCTTCGACAGGGCGGACACCGGGGAGCTGTTTTTT
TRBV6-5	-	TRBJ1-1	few	CASTTGLEAFF	TGTGCCAGCACCACCGGGCTTGAAGCTTTCTTT
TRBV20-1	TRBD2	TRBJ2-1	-	CSAAGTGGIDEQFF	TGCAGTGCCGCCGGGACGGGGGGAATCGATGAGCAGTTCTTC
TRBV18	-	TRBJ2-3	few	CASSPLYSQGTKKIDTQYF	TGTGCCAGCTCACCATTATACTCGCAGGGAACCAAAAAAATAGATACGCAGTATTTT
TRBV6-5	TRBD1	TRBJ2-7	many	CASRSPTGISYEQYF	TGTGCCAGCAGGTCACCGACAGGGATCTCCTACGAGCAGTACTTC
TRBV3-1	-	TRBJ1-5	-	CASSQGHRNQPQHF	TGTGCCAGCAGCCAGGGACATCGCAATCAGCCCCAGCATTTT
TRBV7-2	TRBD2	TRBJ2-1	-	CASSLGTSVYNEQFF	TGTGCCAGCAGCTTAGGGACTAGCGTCTACAATGAGCAGTTCTTC
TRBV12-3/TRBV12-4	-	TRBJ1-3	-	CASSLRSSGNTIYF	TGTGCCAGCAGTTTAAGGAGCTCTGGAAACACCATATATTTT
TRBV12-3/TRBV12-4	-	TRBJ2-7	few	CASSFAPYEQYF	TGTGCCAGCAGTTTTGCCCCATACGAGCAGTACTTC
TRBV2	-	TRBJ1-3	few	CASSRSEGVEGNTIYF	TGTGCCAGCAGTCGTAGCGAAGGGGTAGAGGGAAACACCATATATTTT
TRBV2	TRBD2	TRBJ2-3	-	CATPGLAASTDTQYF	TGTGCCACCCCCGGACTAGCGGCTAGCACAGATACGCAGTATTTT
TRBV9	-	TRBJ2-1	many	CASSSDVGMGNEQFF	TGTGCCAGCAGTTCAGACGTGGGCATGGGGAATGAGCAGTTCTTC
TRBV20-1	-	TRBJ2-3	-	CSARVSETITDTQYF	TGCAGTGCTAGAGTATCTGAAACCATCACAGATACGCAGTATTTT
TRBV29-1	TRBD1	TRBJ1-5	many	CSASKGQGHQPQHF	TGCAGCGCGTCCAAAGGACAGGGCCATCAGCCCCAGCATTTT
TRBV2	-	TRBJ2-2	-	CASSPGSPGVPGELFF	TGTGCCAGCAGTCCCGGGTCCCCCGGGGTTCCCGGGGAGCTGTTTTTT
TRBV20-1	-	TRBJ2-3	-	CSARRRSSTDTQYF	TGCAGTGCTAGGCGGCGTAGTAGCACAGATACGCAGTATTTT
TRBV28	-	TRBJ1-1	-	CASSLYAGRKDTEAFF	TGTGCCAGCAGTTTATATGCCGGAAGGAAGGACACTGAAGCTTTCTTT
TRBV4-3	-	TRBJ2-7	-	CASSQDNGGRQQYF	TGCGCCAGCAGCCAAGATAACGGGGGGCGACAGCAGTACTTC
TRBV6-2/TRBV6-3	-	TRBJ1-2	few	CASSYGQHYGYTF	TGTGCCAGCAGTTACGGGCAGCACTATGGCTACACCTTC
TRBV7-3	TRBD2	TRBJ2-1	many	CASSLTVSSGYSYNEQFF	TGTGCCAGCAGCTTAACTGTTAGTAGCGGGTACTCCTACAATGAGCAGTTCTTC
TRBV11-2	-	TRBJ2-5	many	CASSQGLGDTQYF	TGTGCCAGCAGCCAGGGGCTAGGAGACACCCAGTACTTC
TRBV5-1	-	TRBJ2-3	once	CASSLGSATDTQYF	TGCGCCAGCAGCTTGGGGAGTGCCACAGATACGCAGTATTTT
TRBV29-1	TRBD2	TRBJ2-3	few	CSVPGTSPDTQYF	TGCAGCGTTCCCGGGACTAGCCCAGATACGCAGTATTTT
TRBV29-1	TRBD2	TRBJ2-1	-	CSVELAGRAYNEQFF	TGCAGCGTTGAACTAGCGGGGAGGGCCTACAATGAGCAGTTCTTC
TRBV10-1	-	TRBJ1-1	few	CASSPQGRGTEAFF	TGCGCCAGCAGCCCACAGGGACGAGGCACTGAAGCTTTCTTT